This T cell receptor (beta chain) was sequenced during a study of blood T cell repertoires in COVID-19. Overall study: Sample material is recorded as cDNA or gDNA derived from T cells, B-cell-depleted T cells, or PBMCs.

The table came from immunoSEQ multiplex PCR; TCRdb's copy has only in-frame clones and leaves some out. The sample consists of approximately 73,000 clones, more than 65% of them appearing once. Germline CDR1 LNHDA, CDR2 SQIVND (reference sequence). The CDR3 is 15 residues long. J lost 4 bases, V lost 5 bases, and 8 bases had no gene match. The V gene is TRBV19, the J gene TRBJ2-3; TRBD1 matches 8 bases. The receptor was isolated from an older woman with acute or convalescent COVID-19. Sample: peripheral blood. The DNA of the CDR3 is TGTGCCAGTAGTGTCCAGGGGGCGACGGCAGATACGCAGTATTTT. Translating gives CASSVQGATADTQYF.